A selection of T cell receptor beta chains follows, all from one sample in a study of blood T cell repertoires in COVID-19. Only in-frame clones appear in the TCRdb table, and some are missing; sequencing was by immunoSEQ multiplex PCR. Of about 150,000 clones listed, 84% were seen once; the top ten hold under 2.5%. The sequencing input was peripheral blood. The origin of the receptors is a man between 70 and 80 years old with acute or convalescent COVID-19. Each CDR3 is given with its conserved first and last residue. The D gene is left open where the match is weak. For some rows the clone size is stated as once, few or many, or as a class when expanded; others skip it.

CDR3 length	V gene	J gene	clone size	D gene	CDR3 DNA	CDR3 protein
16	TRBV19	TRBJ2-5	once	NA	TGTGCCAGTAGTCTCCACCCAGCGGGCCGGCAAGAGACCCAGTACTTC	CASSLHPAGRQETQYF
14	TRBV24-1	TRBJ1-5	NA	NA	TGTGCCACCAGTGAGGGCGGGGGGGGTCAGCCCCAGCATTTT	CATSEGGGGQPQHF
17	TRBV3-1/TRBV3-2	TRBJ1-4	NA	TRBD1	TGTGCCAGCAGCCACCCCGACAGGGGGATCCCTAATGAAAAACTGTTTTTT	CASSHPDRGIPNEKLFF
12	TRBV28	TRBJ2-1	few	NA	TGTGCCAGTGGGTTGAAGGGGAACGAGCAGTTCTTC	CASGLKGNEQFF
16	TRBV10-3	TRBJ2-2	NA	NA	TGTGCCATCAGTGAAGAGGGAGCTGCCGGGACCGGGGAGCTGTTTTTT	CAISEEGAAGTGELFF
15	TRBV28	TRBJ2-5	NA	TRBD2	TGTGCCAGCAGTAGTCCTGGGACTAGCGGGGAGACCCAGTACTTC	CASSSPGTSGETQYF
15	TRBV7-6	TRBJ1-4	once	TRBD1	TGTGCCAGCAGCTTAGGAAGGGGGCTCGGGGAAAAACTGTTTTTT	CASSLGRGLGEKLFF
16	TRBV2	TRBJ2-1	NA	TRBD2	TGTGCCAGCAGGGGCATAGCGGGAGCTTCATACAATGAGCAGTTCTTC	CASRGIAGASYNEQFF
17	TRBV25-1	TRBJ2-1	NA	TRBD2	TGTGCCAGCAGTGAAGTAGCCGGGAGGGCATCCTACAATGAGCAGTTCTTC	CASSEVAGRASYNEQFF
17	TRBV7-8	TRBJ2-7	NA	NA	TGTGCCAGCAGCTTAGAAGGGGGGGGAGGGCCTACCTACGAGCAGTACTTC	CASSLEGGGGPTYEQYF
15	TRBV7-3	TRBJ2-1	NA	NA	TGTGCCAGCAGCTTACGGCGGGGTGGGGTCAATGAGCAGTTCTTC	CASSLRRGGVNEQFF
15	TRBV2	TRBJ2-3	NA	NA	TGTGCCAGCAGTCCTCCGTCTACCGGCACAGATACGCAGTATTTT	CASSPPSTGTDTQYF
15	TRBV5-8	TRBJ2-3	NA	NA	TGTGCCAGCAGCTTGGACAGCACTAGCACAGATACGCAGTATTTT	CASSLDSTSTDTQYF
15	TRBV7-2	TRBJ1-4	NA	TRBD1	TGTGCCAGCAGCACGACAGGGCTCACTAATGAAAAACTGTTTTTT	CASSTTGLTNEKLFF
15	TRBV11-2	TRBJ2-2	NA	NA	TGTGCCAGCAGCTCAATACAGGGAAAGACCGGGGAGCTGTTTTTT	CASSSIQGKTGELFF
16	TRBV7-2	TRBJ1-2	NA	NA	TGTGCCAGCAGCTCGTCCCTACTGAGGCCTAACTATGGCTACACCTTC	CASSSSLLRPNYGYTF
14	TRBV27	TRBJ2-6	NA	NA	TGTGCCAGCAGTTCTAGCTCTGGGGCCAACGTCCTGACTTTC	CASSSSSGANVLTF
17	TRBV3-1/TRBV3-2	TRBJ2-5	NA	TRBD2	TGTGCCAGCAGCCCCGGGGTGCGGGAGGGCCCCCGGGAGACCCAGTACTTC	CASSPGVREGPRETQYF
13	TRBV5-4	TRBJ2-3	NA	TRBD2	TGTGCCAGCCAGCGGGATCGCACAGATACGCAGTATTTT	CASQRDRTDTQYF
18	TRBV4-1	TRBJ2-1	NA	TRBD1	TGCGCCAGCAGCCCGCAACTAGCTCCGGGACAGGGGATCAATGAGCAGTTCTTC	CASSPQLAPGQGINEQFF
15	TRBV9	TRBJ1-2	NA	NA	TGTGCCAGCAGCGTAGGTCCAGGGGTGGACTATGGCTACACCTTC	CASSVGPGVDYGYTF
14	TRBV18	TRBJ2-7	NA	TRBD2	TGTGCCAGCTCGTCTAGCGGGAGTATCGGCGAGCAGTACTTC	CASSSSGSIGEQYF
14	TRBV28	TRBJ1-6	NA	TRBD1	TGTGCCAGCAGGGAGGACAGGGCCAATTCACCCCTCCACTTT	CASREDRANSPLHF